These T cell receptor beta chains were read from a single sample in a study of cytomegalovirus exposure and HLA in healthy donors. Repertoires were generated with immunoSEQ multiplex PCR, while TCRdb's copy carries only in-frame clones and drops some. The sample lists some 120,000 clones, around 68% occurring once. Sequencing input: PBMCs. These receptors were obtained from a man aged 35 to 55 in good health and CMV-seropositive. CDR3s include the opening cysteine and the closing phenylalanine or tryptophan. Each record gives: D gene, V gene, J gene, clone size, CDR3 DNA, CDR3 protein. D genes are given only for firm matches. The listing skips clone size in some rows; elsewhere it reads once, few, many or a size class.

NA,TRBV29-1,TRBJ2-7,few,TGCAGCGTTGAGGGCCCCACGGTGGGAGGATCCTACGAGCAGTACTTC,CSVEGPTVGGSYEQYF
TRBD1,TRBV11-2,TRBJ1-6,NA,TGTGCCAGCAGCGCTCGGGACAGCGTCAATTCACCCCTCCACTTT,CASSARDSVNSPLHF
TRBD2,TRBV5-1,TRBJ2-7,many,TGTGCCAGCAGCCTGGGACTAGCGGGAGGGAACGAGCAGTACTTC,CASSLGLAGGNEQYF
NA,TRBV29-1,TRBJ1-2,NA,TGCAGCGTTGAAAGGGGGTATGGCTACACCTTC,CSVERGYGYTF
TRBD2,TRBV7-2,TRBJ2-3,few,TGTGCCAGCAGCTCAACCCGAGGACTAGCGGGGTTTACAGATACGCAGTATTTT,CASSSTRGLAGFTDTQYF
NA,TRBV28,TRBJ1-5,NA,TGTGCCAGCGCAACAGGGCCGAATCAGCCCCAGCATTTT,CASATGPNQPQHF
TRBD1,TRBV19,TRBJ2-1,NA,TGTGCCAGTAGCAGTCCCCCGGGACAGGTATACAATGAGCAGTTCTTC,CASSSPPGQVYNEQFF
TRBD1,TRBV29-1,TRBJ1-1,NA,TGCAGCGTTGAACCCCTCGGAGGGACAGTGCCGAACACTGAAGCTTTCTTT,CSVEPLGGTVPNTEAFF
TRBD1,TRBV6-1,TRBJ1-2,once,TGTGCCAGCAGTGGGCGGGCAGGGGGCCTAGAGGGCTACACCTTC,CASSGRAGGLEGYTF
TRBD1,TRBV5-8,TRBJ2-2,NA,TGTGCCACATTGGGACAGGCTTTGAGCACCGGGGAGCTGTTTTTT,CATLGQALSTGELFF
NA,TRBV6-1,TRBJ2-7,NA,TGTGCCAGCAGTGCGCTAGAGCTTTCCTACGAGCAGTACTTC,CASSALELSYEQYF
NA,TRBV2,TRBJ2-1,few,TGTGCCAGCATGAAAAGGGGGGGTGAGCAGTTCTTC,CASMKRGGEQFF
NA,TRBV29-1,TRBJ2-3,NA,TGCAGCGTTGAAATGCTGCGTAGCACAGATACGCAGTATTTT,CSVEMLRSTDTQYF
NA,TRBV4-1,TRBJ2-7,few,TGCGCCAGCAGCCAAGTGAGAGGTTCCTACGAGCAGTACTTC,CASSQVRGSYEQYF
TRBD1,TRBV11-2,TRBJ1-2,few,TGTGCCAGCAGCTTACCGGGACAGGAGGGGAACTATGGCTACACCTTC,CASSLPGQEGNYGYTF
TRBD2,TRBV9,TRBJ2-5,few,TGTGCCAGCAGCGCCGGGACTAGCGGGAGATTTGGAGAGACCCAGTACTTC,CASSAGTSGRFGETQYF
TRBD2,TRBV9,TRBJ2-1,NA,TGTGCCAGCAGCGTAACTAGCGCCTCCTACAATGAGCAGTTCTTC,CASSVTSASYNEQFF
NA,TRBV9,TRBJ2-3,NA,TGTGCCAGCAGCGTAGAGGGACTTAGCACAGATACGCAGTATTTT,CASSVEGLSTDTQYF
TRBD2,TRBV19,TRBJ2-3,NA,TGTGCCAGTAGTATCCTGCCCTGGTCTAGCGGAGCCAAAGCAGATACGCAGTATTTT,CASSILPWSSGAKADTQYF
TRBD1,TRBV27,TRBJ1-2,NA,TGTGCCAGCAGAACCGGACAGGAGGCCACTGGCTACACCTTC,CASRTGQEATGYTF
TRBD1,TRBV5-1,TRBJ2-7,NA,TGCGCCAGCAGCTTGGGACAGGGAATCCCCTCCTACGAGCAGTACTTC,CASSLGQGIPSYEQYF
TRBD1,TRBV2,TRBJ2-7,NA,TGTGCCAGCAGTCCAGGACAGGGAAAGGTCTACGAGCAGTACTTC,CASSPGQGKVYEQYF
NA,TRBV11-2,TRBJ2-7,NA,TGTGCCAGCGAGCTCGACTCCTACGAGCAGTACTTC,CASELDSYEQYF
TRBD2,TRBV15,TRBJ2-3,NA,TGTGCCACCAGCAGAGATGCCCGGGAGGTAGATACGCAGTATTTT,CATSRDAREVDTQYF
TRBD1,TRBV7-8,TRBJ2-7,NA,TGTGCCAGCAGCCACCCCCGGACAGGGGGCGCGGGTAAGGCTTACGAGCAGTACTTC,CASSHPRTGGAGKAYEQYF
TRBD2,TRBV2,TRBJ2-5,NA,TGTGCCAGCAGTCCCGATTTGAGCGGGCGGGGGTCCCAGTACTTC,CASSPDLSGRGSQYF
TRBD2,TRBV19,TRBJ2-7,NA,TGTGCCAGTACGACCGGGACTAGCGGGAGCTACGAGCAGTACTTC,CASTTGTSGSYEQYF
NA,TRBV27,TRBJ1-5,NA,TGTGCCAGCAGTCGCTCTAACAATCAGCCCCAGCATTTT,CASSRSNNQPQHF
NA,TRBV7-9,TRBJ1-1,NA,TGTGCCAGCAGCCTCCTCGAAGCTTTCTTT,CASSLLEAFF
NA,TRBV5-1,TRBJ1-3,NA,TGCGCCAGCAGCTTGGGACATACTGGAAACACCATATACTTT,CASSLGHTGNTIYF
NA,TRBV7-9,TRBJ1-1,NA,TGTGCCAGCAGCTTGGGAACAGGGCGAACTGAAGCTTTCTTT,CASSLGTGRTEAFF
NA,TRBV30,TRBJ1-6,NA,TGTGCCTGGATCCCGGGAGCCGATAATTCACCCCTCCACTTT,CAWIPGADNSPLHF
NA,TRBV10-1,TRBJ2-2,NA,TGCGCCAGCAGGAAGGAGTACACCGGGGAGCTGTTTTTT,CASRKEYTGELFF
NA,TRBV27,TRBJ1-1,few,TGTGCCAGCAGTTTATCGTGGACAGACTCTGAAGCTTTCTTT,CASSLSWTDSEAFF
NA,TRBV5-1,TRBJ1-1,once,TGCGCCAGCAGCTTGGACACGGGTGGTGACACTGAAGCTTTCTTT,CASSLDTGGDTEAFF
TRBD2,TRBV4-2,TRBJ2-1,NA,TGTGCCAGCAGCCAAATCATGGGGCTAGCGGATAATGAGCAGTTCTTC,CASSQIMGLADNEQFF
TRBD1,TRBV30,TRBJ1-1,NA,TGTGCCTGGAGGACAGGGTGGGAGAGCACTGAAGCTTTCTTT,CAWRTGWESTEAFF
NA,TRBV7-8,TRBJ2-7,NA,TGTGCCAGCAGCCCGACAGGTCATGGCACCTACGAGCAGTACTTC,CASSPTGHGTYEQYF
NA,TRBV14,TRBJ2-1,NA,TGTGCCAGCAGCCCACAGGACGTCGGTGAGCAGTTCTTC,CASSPQDVGEQFF
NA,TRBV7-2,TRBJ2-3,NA,TGTGCCAGCAGCTTAGTCAGGGGCTCACAAGATACGCAGTATTTT,CASSLVRGSQDTQYF
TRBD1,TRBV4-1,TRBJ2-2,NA,TGCGCCAGCAGCCAGAATCCCGGGACAGCAAATGCGAACACCGGGGAGCTGTTTTTT,CASSQNPGTANANTGELFF
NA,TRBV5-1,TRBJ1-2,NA,TGCGCCAGCAGCACGAGGACAGCAAACTATGGCTACACCTTC,CASSTRTANYGYTF
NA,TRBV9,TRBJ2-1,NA,TGTGCCAGCACCTCCTTAACCGGGTCCTTGGGTAGTGAGCAGTTCTTC,CASTSLTGSLGSEQFF
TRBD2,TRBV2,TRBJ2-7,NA,TGTGCCAGCAGTGTCTGGACTAGCGCAAACGCCTACGAGCAGTACTTC,CASSVWTSANAYEQYF
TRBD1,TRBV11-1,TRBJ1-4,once,TGTGCCAGCAGCCCAGGCGGACAGGACCATAATGAAAAACTGTTTTTT,CASSPGGQDHNEKLFF
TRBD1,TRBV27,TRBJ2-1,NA,TGTGCCAGCAGTTTCGGGACAGGGTCCTACAATGAGCAGTTCTTC,CASSFGTGSYNEQFF
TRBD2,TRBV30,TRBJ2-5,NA,TGTGCCTCCACCATAGGTAGCGGGGGCTCGGGGACCCAGTACTTC,CASTIGSGGSGTQYF
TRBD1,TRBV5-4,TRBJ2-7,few,TGTGCCAGCAGCCAGATAGGGACAGGGCCACCCTACGAGCAGTACTTC,CASSQIGTGPPYEQYF
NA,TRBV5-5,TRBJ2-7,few,TGTGCCAGCAGCTTGGAAGGGAGGGGGGCCCCCTACGAGCAGTACTTC,CASSLEGRGAPYEQYF
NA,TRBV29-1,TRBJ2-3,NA,TGCAGCGCCCGAGGTCCCGGTAGCGCAGATACGCAGTATTTT,CSARGPGSADTQYF
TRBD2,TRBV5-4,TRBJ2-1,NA,TGTGCCAGCAGCTTGGGGGTCGGGACTATTCTCTCCTACAATGAGCAGTTCTTC,CASSLGVGTILSYNEQFF
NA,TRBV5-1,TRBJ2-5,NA,TGCGCCAGCAGCTTGCGGGCTGGCAAGGGGCCGGAGACCCAGTACTTC,CASSLRAGKGPETQYF